This is a list of T cell receptor beta chains from one sample in a study of cytomegalovirus exposure and HLA in healthy donors. Produced via immunoSEQ multiplex PCR; TCRdb's table is partial and in-frame only. In the table there are 200,000 to 250,000 clones, 75% to 90% of which are singletons. The sequencing sample was made of PBMCs. These receptors came from a boy aged 2 to 9 in good health and CMV-seronegative. Each CDR3 is given with its conserved first and last residue. D genes are given only for firm matches. Clone size is given for some rows only: seen once, a few or many times, or a class if the clone is expanded.

v_call	clone_size	j_call	d_call	cdr3_aa	cdr3_nt
TRBV30	-	TRBJ2-7	-	CAWSDDRTWITYEQYF	TGTGCCTGGAGTGATGACAGGACGTGGATCACCTACGAGCAGTACTTC
TRBV15	few	TRBJ1-5	-	CATSRARVDQPQHF	TGTGCCACCAGCAGAGCGAGGGTCGATCAGCCCCAGCATTTT
TRBV18	-	TRBJ1-4	TRBD1	CASSPQRQGNEKLFF	TGTGCCAGCTCACCACAAAGACAGGGGAATGAAAAACTGTTTTTT
TRBV23-1	-	TRBJ2-1	TRBD2	CASSHPGTNNEQFF	TGCGCCAGCAGTCACCCGGGGACTAACAATGAGCAGTTCTTC
TRBV30	few	TRBJ1-4	-	CAWTSGTTNEKLFF	TGTGCCTGGACTAGTGGAACGACTAATGAAAAACTGTTTTTT
TRBV30	-	TRBJ1-2	-	CAWGGVGVGQNYGYTF	TGTGCCTGGGGCGGGGTTGGAGTGGGTCAGAACTATGGCTACACCTTC
TRBV5-4	-	TRBJ1-2	-	CASSEDSSNYGYTF	TGTGCCAGCAGCGAGGACAGTTCCAACTATGGCTACACCTTC
TRBV4-2	-	TRBJ2-5	TRBD2	CASSQDNPSGTETQYF	TGTGCCAGCAGCCAAGATAATCCTAGCGGGACGGAGACCCAGTACTTC
TRBV7-9	few	TRBJ1-1	-	CASSSLRSWPEAFF	TGTGCCAGCAGCTCTCTCAGGTCGTGGCCTGAAGCTTTCTTT
TRBV15	-	TRBJ1-5	-	CATSRDQGEAQPQHF	TGTGCCACCAGCAGAGATCAAGGGGAGGCTCAGCCCCAGCATTTT
TRBV7-9	-	TRBJ2-2	TRBD1	CASSEGAVNTGELFF	TGTGCCAGCAGCGAGGGGGCGGTGAACACCGGGGAGCTGTTTTTT
TRBV19	-	TRBJ1-2	-	CASSIAPGEYGYTF	TGTGCCAGTAGTATCGCGCCAGGGGAGTATGGCTACACCTTC
TRBV29-1	-	TRBJ1-2	-	CSVLNSQGRNGYTF	TGCAGCGTATTAAACTCTCAGGGAAGAAATGGCTACACCTTC
TRBV6-6	-	TRBJ2-2	-	CASSSKTGRAGELFF	TGTGCCAGCAGTTCGAAAACAGGGCGGGCCGGGGAGCTGTTTTTT
TRBV7-3	-	TRBJ2-1	TRBD1	CASSLRAGTGYNEQFF	TGTGCCAGCAGCTTGCGAGCCGGGACAGGGTACAATGAGCAGTTCTTC
TRBV6-1	-	TRBJ2-1	-	CASSEVQYPYNEQFF	TGTGCCAGCAGTGAAGTACAGTACCCCTACAATGAGCAGTTCTTC
TRBV14	-	TRBJ2-7	-	CASSHFRDTLYEQYF	TGTGCCAGCAGCCACTTTAGGGACACCCTATACGAGCAGTACTTC
TRBV30	once	TRBJ2-5	TRBD2	CAWASGAETQYF	TGTGCCTGGGCAAGCGGGGCAGAGACCCAGTACTTC
TRBV4-1	-	TRBJ2-7	TRBD2	CASSHTSAGQTYEQYF	TGCGCCAGCAGCCATACTAGCGCGGGTCAAACCTACGAGCAGTACTTC
TRBV9	-	TRBJ2-2	TRBD2	CASSGIAGFTGELFF	TGTGCCAGCAGCGGAATAGCGGGTTTCACCGGGGAGCTGTTTTTT
TRBV5-1	-	TRBJ2-7	-	CASSFSGAEQYF	TGCGCCAGCAGCTTTTCAGGGGCCGAGCAGTACTTC
TRBV10-3	-	TRBJ2-1	-	CAISESGGPYNEQFF	TGTGCCATCAGTGAGTCAGGAGGACCCTACAATGAGCAGTTCTTC
TRBV7-2	once	TRBJ2-7	-	CASSVRDSYEQYF	TGTGCCAGCAGCGTCAGGGATTCCTACGAGCAGTACTTC
TRBV19	-	TRBJ2-1	-	CASSIGLVNEQFF	TGTGCCAGTAGTATAGGGCTAGTGAATGAGCAGTTCTTC
TRBV7-8	-	TRBJ2-7	TRBD2	CASSPTSGTYEQYF	TGTGCCAGCAGCCCTACTAGCGGTACCTACGAGCAGTACTTC
TRBV19	-	TRBJ1-1	TRBD1	CASSADTGGGSRMNTEAFF	TGTGCCAGTAGTGCGGATACAGGGGGAGGTTCACGTATGAACACTGAAGCTTTCTTT
TRBV7-2	-	TRBJ2-7	-	CACKSRLDYEQYF	TGTGCCTGCAAGTCCCGTCTAGACTACGAGCAGTACTTC
TRBV7-9	-	TRBJ2-1	-	CASSLKVSNEQFF	TGTGCCAGCAGCTTAAAAGTGAGCAATGAGCAGTTCTTC
TRBV9	-	TRBJ2-3	-	CASSVARQADTQYF	TGTGCCAGCAGCGTAGCACGGCAGGCCGATACGCAGTATTTT
TRBV7-6	few	TRBJ1-5	TRBD1	CASSLGSDREVQPQHF	TGTGCCAGCAGCTTAGGATCCGACAGGGAGGTCCAGCCCCAGCATTTT
TRBV27	-	TRBJ2-7	TRBD1	CASSFQGDEQYF	TGTGCCAGCAGTTTTCAGGGGGACGAGCAGTACTTC
TRBV11-3	-	TRBJ2-7	-	CASSLGGRSEQYF	TGTGCCAGCAGCTTGGGGGGGCGGAGCGAGCAGTACTTC
TRBV10-3	-	TRBJ2-2	TRBD2	CAISPSGPNTGELFF	TGTGCCATCAGTCCTAGCGGACCGAACACCGGGGAGCTGTTTTTT
TRBV30	-	TRBJ1-2	TRBD1	CAWSNQGARGYTF	TGTGCCTGGAGTAATCAGGGGGCGCGGGGCTACACCTTC
TRBV18	-	TRBJ1-1	TRBD1	CASSPKVQGWATEAFF	TGTGCCAGCTCACCAAAGGTACAGGGGTGGGCCACTGAAGCTTTCTTT
TRBV9	-	TRBJ1-6	TRBD1	CASSGQGEEALHF	TGTGCCAGCAGCGGTCAGGGGGAGGAGGCCCTCCACTTT
TRBV6-5	-	TRBJ2-1	-	CASSYSLGTNEQFF	TGTGCCAGCAGTTACAGTCTCGGTACCAATGAGCAGTTCTTC
TRBV5-1	-	TRBJ2-7	-	CASSLTPTYEQYF	TGCGCCAGCAGCTTGACACCCACCTACGAGCAGTACTTC
TRBV6-5	-	TRBJ2-1	-	CASNSPSYNEQFF	TGTGCCAGCAACTCCCCCTCCTACAATGAGCAGTTCTTC
TRBV6-5	-	TRBJ1-1	TRBD1	CASSRDRGGESEAFF	TGTGCCAGCAGCCGAGACAGGGGGGGGGAATCTGAAGCTTTCTTT